This T cell receptor beta chain was obtained from a study of CD8 T cells in ankylosing spondylitis. Study observations and caveats: Those disease-linked clones were CD8+; they were also relatively rare in peripheral blood. Past studies reported some motif variants in reactive arthritis synovial fluid and blood. Characteristic, it appeared, of ankylosing spondylitis blood was a TCR beta motif of eight highly homologous variants.

This clonotype was recorded at least ten times. The antigen is not known. By quantitative 5'-RACE with molecular barcodes, the TCR beta libraries were made. Via MiXCR, TCRdb re-called the 5' RACE reads, giving one row per CDR3 protein. The sample holds 180,000 or so distinct CDR3 sequences, around a tenth seen once. The CDR3 contains 13 residues. The ends were cut back, 2 bases at V and 4 bases at J, with 8 bases in the middle. The receptor was derived from a male donor with ankylosing spondylitis or in good health (not recorded which). Sequenced input: blood, either unsorted or a sorted T cell fraction (not recorded which). The V gene is TRBV12-3 or TRBV12-4, the J gene TRBJ1-2, with D unclear. The CDR3 nucleotides read TGTGCCAGCAGTTTAATCCACGGCTATGGCTACACCTTC. Protein: CASSLIHGYGYTF.